A selection of T cell receptor beta chains follows, all from one sample in a study of T-cell reconstitution after alpha-beta-depleted transplantation in children. TCRdb itself ran the PCR reads through MiXCR, one entry per CDR3 protein. Among 580,000 or so distinct CDR3 sequences listed, around 23% were seen once. Here the sequenced sample was PBMCs, mostly from graft donor cells, taken 360 days after TCRalphabeta/CD19-depleted stem cell transplant. Receptors originate from a boy younger than two who had a stem cell transplant for acute myeloid leukemia, so the T cells may come from the graft donor. Each CDR3 is given with its conserved first and last residue. The D gene is left open where the match is weak. Expanded clones get a size class; other rows say once, few or many, or leave the size out.

D gene	V gene	clone size	J gene	CDR3 protein	CDR3 DNA
.	TRBV11-1	.	TRBJ1-6	CASSTTTDWSSYNSPLHF	TGTGCCAGCAGCACAACTACGGACTGGAGCTCCTATAATTCACCCCTCCACTTT
.	TRBV28	few	TRBJ1-1	CASSPRGAANTEAFF	TGTGCCAGCAGTCCGCGGGGAGCCGCGAACACTGAAGCTTTCTTT
.	TRBV20-1	.	TRBJ1-3	CSARDAWGGQGNTIYF	TGCAGTGCTAGAGACGCCTGGGGGGGGCAGGGAAACACCATATATTTT
TRBD2	TRBV4-1	.	TRBJ2-5	CASSQALRGLVGQETQYF	TGCGCCAGCAGCCAAGCCCTCCGGGGACTAGTGGGACAAGAGACCCAGTACTTC
TRBD1	TRBV7-2	.	TRBJ1-1	CASSLAAWGQTFRTEAFF	TGTGCCAGCAGCTTAGCGGCTTGGGGACAGACCTTCCGCACTGAAGCTTTCTTT
TRBD2	TRBV28	.	TRBJ2-5	CAIGRETQYF	TGTGCCATCGGGAGGGAGACCCAGTACTTC
TRBD2	TRBV4-2	.	TRBJ2-1	CASSQPAGGLYNEQFF	TGTGCCAGCAGCCAACCCGCGGGGGGGCTCTACAATGAGCAGTTCTTC
TRBD1	TRBV11-2	.	TRBJ2-3	CASSSFRSGQLTDTQYF	TGTGCCAGCAGCTCCTTTCGGTCGGGACAGCTCACAGATACGCAGTATTTT
.	TRBV12-3/TRBV12-4	many	TRBJ1-5	CASSLSPGSQHF	TGTGCCAGCAGTTTAAGCCCCGGTTCCCAGCATTTT
TRBD2	TRBV20-1	many	TRBJ2-5	CSAERGAEETQYF	TGCAGTGCTGAGCGGGGGGCCGAAGAGACCCAGTACTTC
.	TRBV12-3/TRBV12-4	many	TRBJ1-5	CASSFQFNQPQHF	TGTGCCAGCAGTTTTCAGTTCAATCAGCCCCAGCATTTT
TRBD1	TRBV20-1	few	TRBJ1-2	CSARTQGASEGYTF	TGCAGTGCTAGAACCCAGGGGGCATCGGAGGGCTACACCTTC
.	TRBV20-1	.	TRBJ1-5	CSARSGYNQPQHF	TGCAGTGCTAGGTCCGGGTATAATCAGCCCCAGCATTTT
.	TRBV20-1	few	TRBJ2-6	CSARGTTPSGANVLTF	TGCAGTGCTAGAGGCACCACCCCCTCTGGGGCCAACGTCCTGACTTTC
TRBD2	TRBV11-2	many	TRBJ2-1	CASGGGISYNEQFF	TGTGCCAGCGGGGGGGGGATATCCTACAATGAGCAGTTCTTC
.	TRBV5-1	few	TRBJ2-3	CASSFEVGSGADTQYF	TGCGCCAGCAGCTTCGAAGTGGGGTCGGGGGCAGATACGCAGTATTTT
.	TRBV11-2	few	TRBJ1-1	CASTRASPSTEAFF	TGTGCCAGCACCAGAGCTTCCCCGAGCACTGAAGCTTTCTTT
.	TRBV5-1	few	TRBJ2-7	CARMKKTTGNSTEQYF	TGCGCCAGGATGAAAAAAACCACAGGGAACTCTACGGAGCAGTACTTC
.	TRBV11-2	few	TRBJ1-3	CASSFRYASSGNTIYF	TGTGCCAGCAGCTTTCGCTACGCCAGCTCTGGAAACACCATATATTTT
TRBD2	TRBV20-1	many	TRBJ2-7	CSASRWGGSSSYEQYF	TGCAGTGCTAGTAGGTGGGGGGGTTCCAGCTCCTACGAGCAGTACTTC
.	TRBV6-1	few	TRBJ2-5	CASSQGGPETQYF	TGTGCCAGCAGTCAGGGGGGCCCCGAGACCCAGTACTTC
TRBD2	TRBV2	.	TRBJ2-3	CASRPAGGGDTQYF	TGTGCCTCCCGCCCTGCGGGGGGAGGGGATACGCAGTATTTT
.	TRBV18	.	TRBJ2-7	CASSPLPFSTTYEQYF	TGTGCCAGCTCACCACTCCCGTTTTCCACCACCTACGAGCAGTACTTC
TRBD1	TRBV20-1	.	TRBJ2-6	CSAKRDRAGANVLTF	TGCAGTGCTAAACGGGACAGGGCTGGGGCCAACGTCCTGACTTTC
.	TRBV20-1	.	TRBJ1-3	CSAWYSGNTIYF	TGCAGTGCTTGGTACTCTGGAAACACCATATATTTT
TRBD2	TRBV7-9	.	TRBJ2-3	CASSLAAGADTQYF	TGTGCCAGCAGCTTAGCAGCGGGGGCAGATACGCAGTATTTT
.	TRBV20-1	.	TRBJ1-5	CSARVEGSDNQPQHF	TGCAGTGCTAGAGTTGAGGGGTCGGACAATCAGCCCCAGCATTTT
.	TRBV6-5	many	TRBJ2-3	CASTGVDTQYF	TGTGCCAGCACAGGGGTAGATACGCAGTATTTT
.	TRBV28	many	TRBJ2-1	CASKIPGPISYNEQFF	TGTGCCAGCAAGATTCCGGGACCCATCTCCTACAATGAGCAGTTCTTC
TRBD1	TRBV20-1	many	TRBJ2-7	CSARDQDRGDEQYF	TGCAGTGCTAGAGATCAGGACAGGGGTGACGAGCAGTACTTC
.	TRBV3-1	many	TRBJ2-1	CASSLGYLSYNEQFF	TGTGCCAGCAGCCTGGGATACCTCTCCTACAATGAGCAGTTCTTC
.	TRBV9	.	TRBJ2-1	CASSVVRGASYNEQFF	TGTGCCAGCAGCGTAGTGCGCGGGGCCTCCTACAATGAGCAGTTCTTC
TRBD2	TRBV6-5	few	TRBJ2-3	CASSPSPGLVGTDTQYF	TGTGCCAGCAGCCCCTCGCCGGGACTAGTCGGGACAGATACGCAGTATTTT
.	TRBV7-3	many	TRBJ1-1	CASSPSPGATEAFF	TGTGCCAGCAGCCCATCCCCAGGGGCCACTGAAGCTTTCTTT
.	TRBV12-3/TRBV12-4	few	TRBJ1-1	CASKQRRSETEAFF	TGTGCCAGCAAACAACGGAGGAGTGAGACTGAAGCTTTCTTT
TRBD2	TRBV20-1	.	TRBJ2-5	CSALEPGPSGYLYQETQYF	TGCAGTGCTCTAGAGCCCGGGCCTAGCGGATATTTGTACCAAGAGACCCAGTACTTC
.	TRBV6-5	.	TRBJ1-2	CASRADNSYGYTF	TGTGCCAGCAGGGCGGATAACTCCTATGGCTACACCTTC
.	TRBV12-3/TRBV12-4	few	TRBJ2-5	CASSPRDVQETQYF	TGTGCCAGCAGCCCCCGGGACGTTCAAGAGACCCAGTACTTC
.	TRBV30	many	TRBJ2-7	CAWKFRTEQYF	TGTGCCTGGAAGTTCAGGACCGAGCAGTACTTC
.	TRBV6-5	many	TRBJ2-1	CASSRQVYNEQFF	TGTGCCAGCAGCCGACAGGTCTACAATGAGCAGTTCTTC
.	TRBV25-1	once	TRBJ2-1	CASSEYIGQHNEQFF	TGTGCCAGCAGTGAATATATAGGACAGCACAATGAGCAGTTCTTC
.	TRBV5-1	few	TRBJ2-5	CASSSGPTETQYF	TGCGCCAGCAGCTCGGGACCGACTGAGACCCAGTACTTC
TRBD2	TRBV5-1	many	TRBJ2-1	CASSLAGTSGDNEQFF	TGCGCCAGCAGCTTGGCCGGGACTAGCGGCGACAATGAGCAGTTCTTC
.	TRBV12-3/TRBV12-4	few	TRBJ2-1	CASSSTGRAFF	TGTGCCAGCAGTTCCACGGGACGCGCGTTCTTC
TRBD1	TRBV12-3/TRBV12-4	few	TRBJ2-5	CASSPLLGTGEETQYF	TGTGCCAGCAGTCCCCTCCTGGGGACAGGGGAAGAGACCCAGTACTTC
.	TRBV7-8	.	TRBJ2-1	CASSPPQERRNEQFF	TGTGCCAGCAGCCCACCTCAAGAGCGAAGGAATGAGCAGTTCTTC
.	TRBV5-1	many	TRBJ2-5	CASSVFQTDQETQYF	TGCGCCAGCAGTGTTTTTCAGACAGACCAAGAGACCCAGTACTTC
TRBD1	TRBV2	few	TRBJ2-1	CASNTGTGTYNEQFF	TGTGCCAGCAATACCGGGACAGGTACTTACAATGAGCAGTTCTTC
.	TRBV29-1	many	TRBJ2-1	CSVRTQGSWDNEQFF	TGCAGCGTTCGCACCCAGGGTTCCTGGGACAATGAGCAGTTCTTC
.	TRBV10-3	many	TRBJ1-5	CAISGYDNQPQHF	TGTGCCATCTCAGGATATGACAATCAGCCCCAGCATTTT
TRBD1	TRBV20-1	few	TRBJ2-7	CSASSTGLSYEQYF	TGCAGTGCTAGTTCGACAGGGCTATCTTACGAGCAGTACTTC
.	TRBV5-1	.	TRBJ2-5	CASSLVAGSNQETQYF	TGCGCCAGCAGCTTGGTCGCCGGGTCAAACCAAGAGACCCAGTACTTC
TRBD1	TRBV12-3/TRBV12-4	.	TRBJ1-6	CASSGQGEVSSPLHF	TGTGCCAGCAGCGGACAGGGGGAGGTATCTTCACCCCTCCACTTT